The clone carrying this T cell receptor (beta chain) was seen more than once but under ten times. The antigen remains undetermined. TCR alpha and beta CDR3 regions were amplified from RNA using iRepertoire nested multiplex PCR. One-step reverse transcription and amplification started from approximately 100-400 ng of tissue mRNA or PBMC total RNA. TCRdb re-derived calls from the multiplex PCR reads in MiXCR, one entry per CDR3 protein. The table lists roughly 100,000 distinct CDR3 sequences, roughly 30% of them singletons. The sample is drawn from a study of glioma-infiltrating T cells. General study results and limits: CDR3 overlap between tissue and blood was very small. Gliomas, especially low-grade, showed above-expected tissue-blood divergence; non-neoplastic patients showed below.

The germline V gene has CDR1 SGHTA and CDR2 FQGNSA. The CDR3 covers 15 residues. The V gene end was trimmed by 4 bases and the J gene end by 5 bases; junction bases not matched to a gene: 6. The source material was glioma tissue, nonneoplastic brain tissue, or PBMCs (not recorded which). The gene calls are TRBV7-2 and TRBJ2-7; 12 nucleotides match TRBD2. The receptor's source is a human donor with low-grade glioma or glioblastoma, undergoing nonglioma brain surgery, or in good health (not recorded which). This chain's CDR3 is CASSSLAGGWNEQYF. The CDR3, as DNA: TGTGCCAGCAGCTCCCTAGCGGGGGGGTGGAACGAGCAGTACTTC.